The next 32 T cell receptor beta chains were all read from a single sample in a study of cytomegalovirus exposure and HLA in healthy donors. 60 Vbeta and 13 Jbeta primers were used in PCR. Sequenced by immunoSEQ multiplex PCR; TCRdb stores in-frame clones only, minus some. The table lists around 170,000 clones, about 80% of them singletons. The sequenced material came from PBMCs. The receptor source for this set is a woman aged 45-65 years in good health and CMV-seropositive.

The chain combines TRBV18 with TRBJ2-5; D possibly matches TRBD1 or TRBD2 (5 bases each). The J call is uncertain, as TRBJ2-7 better fits the DNA end. The CDR3 spans 13 residues. The germline V gene has CDR1 KGHSH and CDR2 LQKENI. DNA for the CDR3: TGTGCCAGCTCACCTGGGGGCTCCTACGAGCAGTACTTC. It encodes CASSPGGSYEQYF.

The chain is built from TRBV19 and TRBJ2-1, with D maybe TRBD2 (6 bases). Trimming took 7 bases from V and 0 from J, leaving 19 bases between them. Germline V gives CDR1 LNHDA, CDR2 SQIVND (reference sequence). The length of the CDR3 is 17 residues. The CDR3 nucleotides are TGTGCCAGTACCTCGGGAACTAGCTGGAGCTCCTACAATGAGCAGTTCTTC. Residues: CASTSGTSWSSYNEQFF.

V is TRBV7-9 and J is TRBJ1-6; TRBD1 matches 8 bases. The germline V gene has CDR1 SEHNR and CDR2 FQNEAQ (reference sequence). CDR3 length: 15 amino acids. With 2 bases clipped from V and 10 bases from J, the junction kept 7 bases outside the gene matches. Here the CDR3 reads CASSLQTGDGSPLHF. Written as DNA, the CDR3 is TGTGCCAGCAGCTTACAGACAGGGGATGGCTCACCCCTCCACTTT. Looking up the rest from reference TRBV7-9 and TRBJ1-6 gives the full variable domain: DTGVSQNPRHKITKRGQNVTFRCDPISEHNRLYWYRQTLGQGPEFLTYFQNEAQLEKSRLLSDRFSAERPKGSFSTLEIQRTEQGDSAMYLCASSLQTGDGSPLHFGNGTRLTVT.

The rearrangement uses TRBV9 and TRBJ1-2, with D uncertain. Germline V gene lookup returns CDR1 SGDLS and CDR2 YYNGEE. V shed 3 bases and J shed 5 bases, with 11 bases lying between them. CDR3 length equals 13 residues. CDR3 in DNA: TGTGCCAGCAGCGACGGGGAGCTTTATGGCTACACCTTC. This translates into CASSDGELYGYTF.

CDR3 nucleotide sequence: TGTGCCAGCACCTTAGACAGGGGGAACAATCAGCCCCAGCATTTT. Its protein is CASTLDRGNNQPQHF. The V gene is TRBV28, the J gene TRBJ1-5; TRBD1 aligns across 9 bases. Germline values: CDR1 MDHEN, CDR2 SYDVKM. The CDR3 totals 15 residues. V was pared by 7 bases and J by 3 bases, with 7 bases of the junction left unmatched.

Here the CDR3 reads CASSESRTGLAYGYTF. CDR3 DNA: TGTGCCAGCAGTGAATCCCGAACAGGGCTAGCCTATGGCTACACCTTC. This chain joins TRBV6-1 and TRBJ1-2; TRBD1 is a possible D gene (6 bases). The CDR3 runs to 16 residues. V lost 2 bases and J lost 4, with 17 bases in between. The germline V gene has CDR1 MNHNS and CDR2 SASEGT.

This chain joins TRBV28 and TRBJ1-1; 7 bases fit TRBD1. The CDR3 covers 14 residues. The trim removed 4 bases at V and 3 bases at J, leaving 5 bases unmatched. The germline V gene has CDR1 MDHEN and CDR2 SYDVKM. In nucleotides, the CDR3 is TGTGCCAGCAGTTCTCAGGGGACAGACACTGAAGCTTTCTTT. This encodes CASSSQGTDTEAFF. Filled out from reference TRBV28 and TRBJ1-1, the complete variable domain reads DVKVTQSSRYLVKRTGEKVFLECVQDMDHENMFWYRQDPGLGLRLIYFSYDVKMKEKGDIPEGYSVSREKKERFSLILESASTNQTSMYLCASSSQGTDTEAFFGQGTRLTVV.

This chain connects TRBV6-5 to TRBJ2-5; tentative D call: TRBD1 (5 bases). CDR1 is MNHEY and CDR2 is SVGAGI in the germline V gene. This CDR3 has 15 residues. V was clipped by 0 bases and J by 3 bases, with 11 bases between them. CDR3 residues: CASSYSATAKETQYF. Written as DNA, the CDR3 is TGTGCCAGCAGTTACTCAGCGACAGCCAAAGAGACCCAGTACTTC.

This chain joins TRBV5-6 and TRBJ1-2; D not resolved. This CDR3 has 14 residues. V lost 0 bases to trimming and J lost 0 bases, with 6 bases between them. In germline, CDR1 is SGHDT, CDR2 YYEEEE. DNA of the CDR3: TGTGCCAGCAGCTTGGGCGCGGCTAACTATGGCTACACCTTC. This codes for CASSLGAANYGYTF.

This clone came up a few times. This rearrangement joins TRBV19 to TRBJ2-1; D is undetermined. The CDR3 covers 13 residues. Trimming removed 2 bases at V and 10 bases at J, with 12 bases between. Germline V CDR1 and CDR2: LNHDA, SQIVND (reference sequence). The CDR3 nucleotides are TGTGCCAGTAGTATAATTGGAGAGGAGGAGCAGTTCTTC. The encoded protein is CASSIIGEEEQFF.

This chain connects TRBV10-3 to TRBJ2-5; TRBD1 agrees at 8 bases. The J call may not be correct, given that the DNA end is closer to TRBJ2-7. CDR1 ENHRY and CDR2 SYGVKD come from the germline V gene. This CDR3 is built from 15 residues. The CDR3 spells CAISEPTQGAREQYF. The CDR3 coding sequence is TGTGCCATCAGTGAGCCGACTCAGGGGGCCCGCGAGCAGTACTTC.

This clone was counted between two and nine times. V usage is TRBV18 and J usage is TRBJ2-7; perhaps TRBD2 as D (6 bases). Trimming removed 2 bases from V and 7 bases from J, with 12 bases in between. The CDR3 is 13 amino acids. Germline assignment: CDR1 KGHSH and CDR2 LQKENI. CDR3 DNA: TGTGCCAGCTCACCAGGGGTACTAGCAGAGCAGTACTTC. It specifies CASSPGVLAEQYF.

The chain recombines TRBV28 with TRBJ2-5; TRBD1 matches 9 bases. The DNA end is more similar to TRBJ2-7, so the J call may be wrong. The CDR3 spans 15 residues. Per germline, CDR1 MDHEN and CDR2 SYDVKM. The CDR3 DNA is TGTGCCACCCTCCTGGGACAGGGTGGCTCCTACGAGCAGTACTTC. This encodes CATLLGQGGSYEQYF.

This clone was detected only a few times. The CDR3 bases are TGTGCCAGCTCACCAGGGGCGGGATACGAGCAGTACTTC. Protein: CASSPGAGYEQYF. V and J are TRBV18 and TRBJ2-7; D perhaps matches TRBD2 (6 bases). CDR3 length: 13 residues. V was shortened by 2 bases and J by 4 bases, with 9 bases between the two germline ends. Germline V CDR1 and CDR2: KGHSH, LQKENI.

The rearrangement uses TRBV6-5 and TRBJ1-2; D is unclear. The CDR3 is 13 residues long. Germline assignment: CDR1 MNHEY and CDR2 SVGAGI. V lost 7 bases to trimming and J lost 3 bases, with 12 bases between them. The CDR3 loop reads CASKQHRYYGYTF. CDR3 coding DNA: TGTGCCAGCAAACAACACAGATACTATGGCTACACCTTC.

The chain employs TRBV7-3 and TRBJ2-1; D perhaps matches TRBD2 (6 bases). CDR1 is SGHTA and CDR2 is FQGTGA in the germline V gene. Trimming removed 5 bases from V and 3 bases from J, with 17 bases in between. The CDR3 is made up of 16 amino acids. The CDR3 DNA is TGTGCCAGCAGCCCCCAGGGAGGCGGGAACTACAATGAGCAGTTCTTC. Protein: CASSPQGGGNYNEQFF.

V is TRBV9 and J is TRBJ2-7; TRBD1 matches 11 bases. V gave up 1 base and J gave up 3 bases; unmatched junction bases: 3. The CDR3 sequence is 15 residues long. Germline loops: CDR1 SGDLS, CDR2 YYNGEE. CDR3: CASSVSDRGHYEQYF. CDR3 DNA sequence: TGTGCCAGCAGCGTATCGGACAGGGGGCACTACGAGCAGTACTTC.

The chain is built from TRBV29-1 and TRBJ2-5, with TRBD1 identical over 9 bases. Gene TRBJ2-7 matches the end of the DNA better, so the J call may be wrong. Germline V gene lookup returns CDR1 SQVTM and CDR2 ANQGSEA. The CDR3 is 12 amino acids. Here the CDR3 reads CSVRDRENEQYF. The CDR3 coding sequence is TGCAGCGTTAGGGACAGGGAAAACGAGCAGTACTTC.

CDR3: CASSQVQLNYGYTF. CDR3 nucleotides: TGCGCCAGCAGCCAAGTACAGTTAAACTATGGCTACACCTTC. The chain links TRBV4-3 to TRBJ1-2, with D unclear. This CDR3 spans 14 amino acids. The V end was cut by 1 base, the J end by 2 bases, with 8 bases between. The germline CDR1 and CDR2 sequences are LGHNA and YSLEER.

Here the CDR3 reads CASMGLGGRQPQHF. CDR3 coding DNA: TGTGCCAGTATGGGTCTCGGGGGGAGGCAGCCCCAGCATTTT. This chain joins TRBV19 and TRBJ1-5, with a weak D call TRBD1 (5 bases). CDR1 is LNHDA, CDR2 SQIVND, per germline (reference sequence). This CDR3 has 14 amino acids. V was shortened by 7 bases and J by 7 bases, with 17 bases between the two germline ends.

This chain uses TRBV7-3 with TRBJ2-2; 8 nucleotides match TRBD1. Germline V gives CDR1 SGHTA, CDR2 FQGTGA. J was trimmed by 2 bases and V by 5 bases; bases with no gene match: 7. CDR3 length: 16 residues. The CDR3 reads CASSKTGTGNTGELFF. The CDR3 region has the DNA TGTGCCAGCAGCAAGACCGGGACAGGAAACACCGGGGAGCTGTTTTTT. Together with reference TRBV7-3 and TRBJ2-2, the CDR3 gives the full variable domain: GAGVSQTPSNKVTEKGKYVELRCDPISGHTALYWYRQSLGQGPEFLIYFQGTGAADDSGLPNDRFFAVRPEGSVSTLKIQRTERGDSAVYLCASSKTGTGNTGELFFGEGSRLTVL.

The chain joins TRBV5-1 to TRBJ2-3, with D maybe TRBD2 (5 bases). The CDR3 is 16 residues long. The V gene lost 1 base and the J gene lost 1 base, with 13 bases spanning the gap. The germline CDR1 and CDR2 sequences are SGHRS and YFSETQ. The CDR3 coding sequence is TGCGCCAGCAGCTTGTCGGAGCGGTCGGGCACAGATACGCAGTATTTT. It yields the protein CASSLSERSGTDTQYF.

The V gene is TRBV27, the J gene TRBJ1-5, with D tentatively TRBD1 (6 bases). The V gene's germline CDR1 is MNHEY and CDR2 SMNVEV (reference sequence). This CDR3 contains 16 residues. V was clipped by 5 bases and J by 4 bases, with 18 bases between them. CDR3 DNA: TGTGCCAGCAGTCCACTCGGACAGATTCAAAATCAGCCCCAGCATTTT. Amino acids: CASSPLGQIQNQPQHF.

This clone has a handful of counts. The genes are TRBV6-1 and TRBJ2-7; 10 bases are shared with TRBD1. Trimming at V came to 5 bases and at J to 2 bases, leaving 3 bases not matched to a gene. Germline values: CDR1 MNHNS, CDR2 SASEGT. This CDR3 region has 14 residues. The CDR3 protein is CASSLGQGPYEQYF. The DNA for the CDR3 is TGTGCCAGCAGTCTGGGACAGGGGCCCTACGAGCAGTACTTC.

In its sample, this clone was seen a few times. The chain carries TRBV19 and TRBJ2-2; possibly TRBD2 for D (5 bases). The CDR3 covers 14 residues. Trimming left V 7 bases short and J 4 bases short, with 13 bases between. Germline values: CDR1 LNHDA, CDR2 SQIVND (reference sequence). The CDR3 spells CASKAGPGTGELFF. CDR3 in DNA: TGTGCCAGTAAGGCGGGCCCTGGCACCGGGGAGCTGTTTTTT.

The chain combines TRBV10-3 with TRBJ1-2, with 9 bases lining up with TRBD1. The CDR3 extends over 11 amino acids. Germline CDR1 is ENHRY and CDR2 is SYGVKD. V lost 10 bases, J lost 7 bases, and 4 bases stayed unmatched. The CDR3 is CASGQGFGYTF. The CDR3 DNA is TGTGCCAGCGGACAGGGGTTTGGCTACACCTTC.

In this sample, this clone turned up a few times. The chain uses TRBV6-5 and TRBJ1-5; no firm D call. Germline values: CDR1 MNHEY, CDR2 SVGAGI. V shed 6 bases and J shed 4 bases, with 10 bases lying between them. This CDR3 is 13 amino acids long. The DNA for the CDR3 is TGTGCCAGCAGCGTTGTCCAGAATCAGCCCCAGCATTTT. Translated, it gives CASSVVQNQPQHF.

The chain joins TRBV19 to TRBJ2-1; a possible D gene is TRBD1 (5 bases). Germline CDR1 LNHDA, CDR2 SQIVND (reference sequence). This CDR3 region has 15 residues. V lost 4 bases and J lost 7, with 17 bases in between. DNA of the CDR3: TGTGCCAGTAGTAGGCCAGGGTCCCTTAGGAATGAGCAGTTCTTC. Translating it yields CASSRPGSLRNEQFF.

This clone was seen just once. The chain employs TRBV19 and TRBJ2-1, with 10 bases matching TRBD2. V dropped 5 bases and J dropped 3; count of bases not matched to a gene: 7. This CDR3 has 16 residues. Germline CDR1 reads LNHDA; CDR2 reads SQIVND (reference sequence). CDR3 nucleotide sequence: TGTGCCAGTAGTCCCACTAGCGGGAATCACTACAATGAGCAGTTCTTC. It encodes CASSPTSGNHYNEQFF.

The rearrangement links TRBV5-8 to TRBJ2-7; 8 bases line up with TRBD1. V shed 4 bases, J shed 7 bases, and the junction held 13 bases outside the gene matches. Germline V gene lookup returns CDR1 SGHTS and CDR2 YDEGEE. The CDR3 covers 15 residues. The CDR3 here is CASSPWTGSLREQYF. DNA for the CDR3: TGTGCCAGCAGCCCCTGGACAGGGAGCTTACGGGAGCAGTACTTC.

The CDR3 nucleotides are TGTGCCACCCGGACAGGGAATGGCAATCAGCCCCAGCATTTT. It encodes CATRTGNGNQPQHF. The chain has TRBV15 and TRBJ1-5; 8 nucleotides match TRBD1. The germline CDR1 and CDR2 sequences are LNHNV and YYDKDF (reference sequence). The CDR3 is 14 amino acids. With 8 bases clipped from V and 2 bases from J, the junction kept 5 bases outside the gene matches.

Comments on this clone: An end of the junction differs from the germline gene, which may be a read error. V is TRBV18 and J is TRBJ2-7; 13 bases line up with TRBD2. Germline V CDR1 and CDR2: KGHSH, LQKENI. This CDR3 has 16 residues. Here the CDR3 reads CASSPGTSGNGYGQYF. DNA of the CDR3: TGTGCCAGCTCACCAGGGACTAGCGGGAACGGCTACGGGCAGTACTTC.